These 11 T cell receptor beta chains were all obtained from the same sample, sequenced in a study of tumor-infiltrating lymphocytes in primary liver carcinoma. TCR beta cDNA was prepared out of roughly 450 ng total RNA by means of a constant-region primer. Slightly modified ARM-PCR, run as three nested multiplex PCR rounds, produced the TCR beta libraries. Amplification in the first two PCR rounds was performed using TRBV1-TRBV30 forward primers and a C-beta reverse primer for 10 cycles each. MiXCR, applied by TCRdb to the multiplex PCR reads, yields one record per CDR3 protein. The sample has about 330,000 distinct CDR3 sequences, around 60% seen once. Blood RNA originated from unsorted whole blood, with germline DNA additionally extracted. The source material was peripheral blood. Receptors originate from a man aged 35 to 55 with primary liver carcinoma and hepatitis B virus infection.

Details on this clonotype: The germline gene is not matched at one end of the junction; a read error may be the cause. In nucleotides, the CDR3 is TGTGCCAACAGTGAAGTGTCGGGAAACACCGGGGAGCTGTTTTTT. Translated: CANSEVSGNTGELFF. The chain employs TRBV6-1 and TRBJ2-2; a weak D match, TRBD2 (5 bases). The CDR3 has 15 residues. CDR1 and CDR2 from the germline V gene are MNHNS and SASEGT.

Comment on this clonotype: One end of the junction does not line up with germline, which may come from a read error. This chain uses TRBV5-6 with TRBJ1-5; no definite D call. This CDR3 is 17 amino acids long. Germline CDR1 and CDR2: SGHDT and YYEEEE. CDR3 sequence (DNA): TGTGCCTGCAGATTGCGTCTAACAGCCAGTGGCAATCAGCCCCAGCATTTT. It is translated as CACRLRLTASGNQPQHF.

This chain joins TRBV2 and TRBJ2-1, with D perhaps matching TRBD1 (5 bases). V was pared by 7 bases and J by 8 bases, with 21 bases between. This CDR3 spans 15 amino acids. Germline V gene sequence: CDR1 SNHLY, CDR2 FYNNEI. The CDR3, as DNA: TGTGCCAGCATCCAAAGGCAGGGTCTGGACGATGAGCAGTTCTTC. Its protein is CASIQRQGLDDEQFF.

This clonotype showed up just once. At one boundary the junction diverges from the germline segment, which might be a read error. The chain carries TRBV4-2 and TRBJ2-1; D gene uncertain. The CDR3 has 14 amino acids. Germline loops: CDR1 LGHNA, CDR2 YNFKEQ. This chain's CDR3 is CVSSLGQSDNEQLF. The CDR3 DNA is TGTGTCAGCAGCCTAGGGCAGAGCGACAATGAGCAGTTATTC.

The chain employs TRBV11-2 and TRBJ2-1, with D unresolved. The V end lost 1 base, the J end lost 13 bases, and 8 bases lay between the germline ends. The CDR3 runs 11 residues. CDR1 and CDR2 (germline): SGHAT, FQNNGV. CDR3 sequence reads: CASSLVFDQFF. As DNA, the CDR3 is TGTGCCAGCAGCTTAGTTTTTGATCAGTTCTTC. The variable domain in full, completed from reference TRBV11-2 and TRBJ2-1, reads EAGVAQSPRYKIIEKRQSVAFWCNPISGHATLYWYQQILGQGPKLLIQFQNNGVVDDSQLPKDRFSAERLKGVDSTLKIQPAKLEDSAVYLCASSLVFDQFFGPGTRLTVL.

A note on this clonotype: Just one base apart from a much larger clone, this may be a read error. This rearrangement joins TRBV29-1 to TRBJ1-2; D unresolved. CDR1 and CDR2 (germline): SQVTM, ANQGSEA. CDR3 length: 13 amino acids. For the CDR3, the DNA is TGCAGCGTTGAACACCCTGAAAACTATGGCTACGCCTTC. It codes for CSVEHPENYGYAF.

The genes are TRBV28 and TRBJ1-1, with TRBD1 matching 7 bases. From germline, CDR1 is MDHEN and CDR2 SYDVKM. Trimming at V came to 3 bases and at J to 3 bases, leaving 10 bases not matched to a gene. This CDR3 is 16 amino acids long. The CDR3, as DNA: TGTGCCAGCAGTTTTCCCCCAGGGGGGGCGGACACTGAAGCTTTCTTT. Amino acids: CASSFPPGGADTEAFF. Full variable domain (remainder filled in from reference TRBV28 and TRBJ1-1): DVKVTQSSRYLVKRTGEKVFLECVQDMDHENMFWYRQDPGLGLRLIYFSYDVKMKEKGDIPEGYSVSREKKERFSLILESASTNQTSMYLCASSFPPGGADTEAFFGQGTRLTVV.

Points on this clonotype: One base away lies a much larger clone, so this may be a sequencing read error. V gene TRBV13 combines with J gene TRBJ2-1, with D unclear. This CDR3 is 15 amino acids long. Germline lookup yields CDR1 PRHDT and CDR2 FYEKMQ (reference sequence). The DNA of the CDR3 is TGTGCCAGCAGCTTAGGGGGGAACTCCTACTATGAGCAGTTCTTC. This gives the protein CASSLGGNSYYEQFF.

This chain connects TRBV5-1 to TRBJ2-3, with D hard to call. The V end was cut by 4 bases, the J end by 0 bases, with 15 bases between. CDR3 length: 16 residues. CDR1 and CDR2 (germline): SGHRS, YFSETQ. The CDR3 loop is CASSKDGVTSTDTQYF. The CDR3 DNA reads TGCGCCAGCAGCAAGGATGGGGTGACTAGCACAGATACGCAGTATTTT. The full variable domain, its missing parts supplied by reference TRBV5-1 and TRBJ2-3, is KAGVTQTPRYLIKTRGQQVTLSCSPISGHRSVSWYQQTPGQGLQFLFEYFSETQRNKGNFPGRFSGRQFSNSRSEMNVSTLELGDSALYLCASSKDGVTSTDTQYFGPGTRLTVL.

This sequence joins TRBV5-1 and TRBJ2-1, with 8 bases aligning to TRBD2. With 1 base clipped from V and 3 bases from J, the junction kept 15 bases outside the gene matches. Germline CDR1 SGHRS, CDR2 YFSETQ. The CDR3 sequence is 19 residues long. The CDR3 protein is CASSLSSSGPSRFYNEQFF. CDR3 nucleotide sequence: TGCGCCAGCAGCTTGAGTTCTAGCGGGCCATCCCGCTTCTACAATGAGCAGTTCTTC.

Notes on this clonotype: One end of the junction is discordant with germline, which a read error may explain. The rearrangement joins TRBV12-3 or TRBV12-4 to TRBJ2-1; D is uncertain. The CDR3 sequence is 14 residues long. The chain's CDR3 is CASGLQSSFNEQFF. CDR3 DNA: TGTGCCAGCGGCCTTCAGAGCTCCTTCAATGAGCAGTTCTTC.